The rows below give T cell receptor beta chains drawn from one sample of a study of cytomegalovirus exposure and HLA in healthy donors. Clones were sequenced by immunoSEQ multiplex PCR, and TCRdb holds only the in-frame ones, with some missing. The sample gives about 150,000 clones, around 84% of which show up once; about 2.5% is in the top ten. Source material: PBMCs. The receptors were gathered from a boy aged 2 to 9 in good health and CMV-seronegative. Both conserved end residues are part of each CDR3. A D gene is named only where the DNA matches it firmly. Not all rows give a size; the values are once, few, many and, for expanded clones, a class.

TRBV9,NA,NA,TRBJ1-2,TGTGCCAGCAGCGAACACAGGGAGTATGGCTACACCTTC,CASSEHREYGYTF
TRBV9,NA,TRBD2,TRBJ2-4,TGTGCCAGCAGCGTAGATAATAGCGGGGGCCTAAAAAACATTCAGTACTTC,CASSVDNSGGLKNIQYF
TRBV11-3,few,NA,TRBJ2-2,TGTGCCAGCAGCCCGCCCGGCGAGTCAGGGGTTAACACCGGGGAGCTGTTTTTT,CASSPPGESGVNTGELFF
TRBV5-1,NA,TRBD1,TRBJ2-5,TGCGCCAGCAGCTTGGCCAGACAGGGATACGAGACCCAGTACTTC,CASSLARQGYETQYF
TRBV15,NA,NA,TRBJ2-6,TGTGCCACCAGCAGAGATCTAGCCCCGGAGGCCAACGTCCTGACTTTC,CATSRDLAPEANVLTF
TRBV7-2,NA,NA,TRBJ2-5,TGTGCCAGCAGCCCCCGAGAGACCCAGTACTTC,CASSPRETQYF
TRBV19,NA,NA,TRBJ2-1,TGTGCCAGTAGTATTGCCTGGGCCGAATACAATGAGCAGTTCTTC,CASSIAWAEYNEQFF
TRBV5-6,NA,TRBD2,TRBJ2-1,TGTGCCAGCAGCTCGCGTCAGCGGGGGGGCTATGAGCAGTTCTTC,CASSSRQRGGYEQFF
TRBV27,NA,TRBD1,TRBJ2-2,TGTGCCAGCAGAAGGACAGGGCCCGGGGCGCTGTTTTTT,CASRRTGPGALFF
TRBV6-6,NA,NA,TRBJ1-5,TGTGCCAGCAAGTTCCGGGATCAGCCCCAGCATTTT,CASKFRDQPQHF
TRBV28,NA,TRBD1,TRBJ1-2,TGTGCCAGCAGTATTTCCCCCAGGGGGCGCGGCTATGGCTACACCTTC,CASSISPRGRGYGYTF
TRBV7-2,NA,NA,TRBJ2-1,TGTGCCAGCAGCTTGGTAGATGAGCAGTTCTTC,CASSLVDEQFF
TRBV18,NA,NA,TRBJ2-5,TGTGCCAGCTCACCATTAGGGCAGGGAGGTCAGGAGACCCAGTACTTC,CASSPLGQGGQETQYF
TRBV13,NA,NA,TRBJ2-2,TGTGCCAGCAGTTTAGAGAGGGTGGCCTCCACCGGGGAGCTGTTTTTT,CASSLERVASTGELFF
TRBV10-2,NA,TRBD2,TRBJ2-1,TGCGCCAGCAGCTCTAGCGGGAGGGCCCTTTATGAGCAGTTCTTC,CASSSSGRALYEQFF
TRBV6-1,NA,NA,TRBJ2-7,TGTGCCAGCATACGGGACAACTCCTACGAGCAGTACTTC,CASIRDNSYEQYF
TRBV4-1,NA,TRBD2,TRBJ2-7,TGCGCCAGCAGACATTCAGGCGGGGGAGGAACCTACGAGCAGTACTTC,CASRHSGGGGTYEQYF
TRBV14,NA,TRBD1,TRBJ2-7,TGTGCCAGCAGCCATTCAGGGGGAGAGAACGAGCAGTACTTC,CASSHSGGENEQYF
TRBV28,NA,TRBD2,TRBJ2-7,TGTGCCACCCTAGCGGGGGTTTCCGACGAGCAGTACTTC,CATLAGVSDEQYF
TRBV28,NA,NA,TRBJ2-7,TGTGCCAGTTCCGGGACAAACGCCTACGAGCAGTACTTC,CASSGTNAYEQYF
TRBV29-1,NA,TRBD1,TRBJ2-5,TGCAGCGTTGTGTTGCCCCCGTCAGATCGCGTTCAAGGACAGGTTCAAGAGACCCAGTACTTC,CSVVLPPSDRVQGQVQETQYF
TRBV25-1,once,NA,TRBJ1-1,TGTGCCTCACAGGGCTGGGGCACTGAGAACACTGAAGCTTTCTTT,CASQGWGTENTEAFF
TRBV9,NA,TRBD1,TRBJ2-1,TGTGCCAGCAGCCCAAACTTACCGGGACAGAGGTACAATGAGCAGTTCTTC,CASSPNLPGQRYNEQFF
TRBV10-3,NA,TRBD1,TRBJ2-7,TGTGCCACCACTACAGGGGCCGAGCAGTACTTC,CATTTGAEQYF
TRBV2,once,TRBD2,TRBJ2-3,TGTGCCAGCAGTAAACTAGCGGGAGGGGGAGATACGCAGTATTTT,CASSKLAGGGDTQYF
TRBV7-2,NA,NA,TRBJ2-5,TGTGCCAGCAGCTTAGATACCAGGGTCTGGGAGACCCAGTACTTC,CASSLDTRVWETQYF
TRBV25-1,NA,TRBD1,TRBJ2-5,TGTGCCAGCAGTGATGGAAGGGGGCCCCTCAACACGGAAGAGACCCAGTACTTC,CASSDGRGPLNTEETQYF
TRBV6-4,NA,TRBD1,TRBJ2-1,TGTGCCAGCAGTGAAACAGGGGAGCACAATGAGCAGTTCTTC,CASSETGEHNEQFF
TRBV2,once,NA,TRBJ1-4,TGTGCCAGACAGAGCATGGGGACATCTGCCGATATGCGTGAAAAACTGTTTTTT,CARQSMGTSADMREKLFF
TRBV28,once,NA,TRBJ1-2,TGTGCCAGCACCGGCGGGATCTATGGCTACACCTTC,CASTGGIYGYTF
TRBV4-1,NA,NA,TRBJ2-3,TGCGCCAGCAGCCCACCAGGGCGGGGAACAGATACGCAGTATTTT,CASSPPGRGTDTQYF
TRBV29-1,NA,TRBD2,TRBJ2-1,TGCAGCGTTGATTCCTTGCCGGGACTAGCGGAAAAAAGCTCCTACAATGAGCAGTTCTTC,CSVDSLPGLAEKSSYNEQFF
TRBV7-6,few,NA,TRBJ2-3,TGTGCCAGCCAGTCCCCCGCAGATACGCAGTATTTT,CASQSPADTQYF
TRBV20-1,NA,NA,TRBJ2-1,TGCAGTGCGGAGTACAATGAGCAGTTCTTC,CSAEYNEQFF
TRBV7-6,NA,NA,TRBJ2-7,TGTGCCAGCAGCTCCGGTGGGGCAGGCAGGGAGCAGTACTTC,CASSSGGAGREQYF
TRBV5-1,NA,NA,TRBJ1-2,TGCGCCAGCAATCCGGCGGCTAACTATGGCTACACCTTC,CASNPAANYGYTF
TRBV19,NA,NA,TRBJ2-5,TGTGCCAGTAGTATTAGTCGGGGAAAAGAGACCCAGTACTTC,CASSISRGKETQYF
TRBV18,NA,NA,TRBJ1-1,TGTGCCAGCTCACCACGGTACTACAACACTGAAGCTTTCTTT,CASSPRYYNTEAFF
TRBV4-1,NA,TRBD2,TRBJ2-7,TGCGCCAGCAGCCAAGCACCGGGGGGGCTTAACGAGCAGTACTTC,CASSQAPGGLNEQYF
TRBV7-2,once,NA,TRBJ1-2,TGTGCCAGCAGCTTAGTTCCAGGGGAGTGGTCTACTGGCTACACCTTC,CASSLVPGEWSTGYTF
TRBV5-5,NA,NA,TRBJ1-1,TGTGCCAGCAGCGTGGGGGCAGCCTGGGCCACTGAAGCTTTCTTT,CASSVGAAWATEAFF
TRBV27,NA,TRBD2,TRBJ2-5,TGTGCCAGCAGTGGCGGGGGTGAGACCCAGTACTTC,CASSGGGETQYF
TRBV28,once,NA,TRBJ1-2,TGTGCCAGCAGTTTTACGGGGGGCGGCTATGGCTACACCTTC,CASSFTGGGYGYTF
TRBV10-3,NA,TRBD1,TRBJ1-6,TGTGCCATCAGTGGGGGGGGCGGACAGGGGATCGATTCACCCCTCCACTTT,CAISGGGGQGIDSPLHF
TRBV30,NA,NA,TRBJ1-5,TGTGCCTGGAGCCTACAGGGCCATCAGCCCCAGCATTTT,CAWSLQGHQPQHF
TRBV7-7,NA,NA,TRBJ2-7,TGTGCCAGCAGCCAGGACTGGGGCTCCTACGAGCAGTACTTC,CASSQDWGSYEQYF
TRBV12-5,NA,TRBD2,TRBJ2-1,TGTGCTAGTGGTTTGTTGGGACTAGCGGGACCCAGCTCCTACAATGAGCAGTTCTTC,CASGLLGLAGPSSYNEQFF
TRBV4-3,few,TRBD1,TRBJ2-1,TGCGCCAGCAGCCAAGGCACAGGGGTGGGGAACAATGAGCAGTTCTTC,CASSQGTGVGNNEQFF
TRBV7-9,NA,TRBD1,TRBJ2-7,TGTGCCAGCAGCTCTGGGACAGGGGTCTCCTACGAGCAGTACTTC,CASSSGTGVSYEQYF
TRBV5-4,NA,NA,TRBJ2-3,TGTGCCAGCAGCTTGCCTACAGGTCCCAGCACAGATACGCAGTATTTT,CASSLPTGPSTDTQYF
TRBV5-6,NA,NA,TRBJ1-2,TGTGCCAGCACCGGGTGGGGGGAGTATGGCTACACCTTC,CASTGWGEYGYTF
TRBV5-1,NA,TRBD1,TRBJ2-5,TGCGCCAGCAGCCAGGGACAGGGGTGGGATGAGACCCAGTACTTC,CASSQGQGWDETQYF
TRBV7-9,once,TRBD2,TRBJ2-7,TGTTCCAGCAGCTTAGTATCTAGCGGGAACGAGCAGTACTTC,CSSSLVSSGNEQYF
TRBV19,once,TRBD1,TRBJ1-1,TGTGCCACCTCACCAGGGGGGCTTCGTAGGAACACTGAAGCTTTCTTT,CATSPGGLRRNTEAFF
TRBV6-1,NA,NA,TRBJ1-6,TGTGCCAGCAGTCTATTCCACAGGGATAGTTCACCCCTCCACTTT,CASSLFHRDSSPLHF